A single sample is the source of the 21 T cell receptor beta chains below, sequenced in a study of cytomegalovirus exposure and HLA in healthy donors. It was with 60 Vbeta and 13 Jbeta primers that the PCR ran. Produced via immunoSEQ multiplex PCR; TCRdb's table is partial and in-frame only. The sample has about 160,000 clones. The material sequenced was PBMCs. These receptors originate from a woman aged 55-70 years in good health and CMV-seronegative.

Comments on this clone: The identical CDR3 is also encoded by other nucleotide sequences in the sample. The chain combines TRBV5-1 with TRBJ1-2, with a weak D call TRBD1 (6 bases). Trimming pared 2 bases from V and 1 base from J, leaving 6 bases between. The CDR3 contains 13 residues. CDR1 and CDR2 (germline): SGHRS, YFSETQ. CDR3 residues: CASSLGGNYGYTF. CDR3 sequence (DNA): TGCGCCAGCAGCTTAGGGGGTAACTATGGCTACACCTTC.

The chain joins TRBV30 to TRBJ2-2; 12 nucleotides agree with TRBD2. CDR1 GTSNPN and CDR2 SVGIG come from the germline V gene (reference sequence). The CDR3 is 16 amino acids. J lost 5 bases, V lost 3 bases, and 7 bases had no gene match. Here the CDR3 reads CAWRSSGRVGTGELFF. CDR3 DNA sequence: TGTGCCTGGAGGTCTAGCGGGAGGGTAGGGACCGGGGAGCTGTTTTTT. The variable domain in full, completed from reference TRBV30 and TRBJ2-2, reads SQTIHQWPATLVQPVGSPLSLECTVEGTSNPNLYWYRQAAGRGLQLLFYSVGIGQISSEVPQNLSASRPQDRQFILSSKKLLLSDSGFYLCAWRSSGRVGTGELFFGEGSRLTVL.

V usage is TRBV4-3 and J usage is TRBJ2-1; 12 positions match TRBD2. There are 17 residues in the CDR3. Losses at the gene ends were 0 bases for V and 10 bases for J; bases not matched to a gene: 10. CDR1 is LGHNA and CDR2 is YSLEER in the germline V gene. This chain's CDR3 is CASSQDPPSGGVGEQFF. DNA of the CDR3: TGCGCCAGCAGCCAAGATCCGCCTAGCGGGGGGGTTGGCGAGCAGTTCTTC.

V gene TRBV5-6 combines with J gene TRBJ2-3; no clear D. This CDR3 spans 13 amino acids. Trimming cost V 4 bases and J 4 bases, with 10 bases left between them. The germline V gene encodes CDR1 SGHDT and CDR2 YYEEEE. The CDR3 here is CASSSAAPDTQYF. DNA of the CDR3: TGTGCCAGCAGCAGCGCGGCCCCAGATACGCAGTATTTT.

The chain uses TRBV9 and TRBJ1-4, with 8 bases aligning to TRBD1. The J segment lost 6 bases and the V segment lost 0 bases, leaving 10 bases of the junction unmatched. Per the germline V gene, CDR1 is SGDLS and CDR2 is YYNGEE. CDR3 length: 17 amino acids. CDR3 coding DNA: TGTGCCAGCAGCGTAGAACCGCAGGGGGCGCGGTATGAAAAACTGTTTTTT. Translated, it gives CASSVEPQGARYEKLFF. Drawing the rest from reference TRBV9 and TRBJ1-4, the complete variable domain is DSGVTQTPKHLITATGQRVTLRCSPRSGDLSVYWYQQSLDQGLQFLIQYYNGEERAKGNILERFSAQQFPDLHSELNLSSLELGDSALYFCASSVEPQGARYEKLFFGSGTQLSVL.

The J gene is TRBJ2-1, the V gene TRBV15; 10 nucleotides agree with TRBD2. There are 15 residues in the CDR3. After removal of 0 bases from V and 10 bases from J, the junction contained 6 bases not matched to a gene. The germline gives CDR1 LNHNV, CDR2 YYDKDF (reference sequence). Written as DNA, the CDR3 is TGTGCCACCAGCAGAGAACAGCGGGGGGGACGCGAGCAGTTCTTC. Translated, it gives CATSREQRGGREQFF. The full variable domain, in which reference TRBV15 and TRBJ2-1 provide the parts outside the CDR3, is DAMVIQNPRYQVTQFGKPVTLSCSQTLNHNVMYWYQQKSSQAPKLLFHYYDKDFNNEADTPDNFQSRRPNTSFCFLDIRSPGLGDTAMYLCATSREQRGGREQFFGPGTRLTVL.

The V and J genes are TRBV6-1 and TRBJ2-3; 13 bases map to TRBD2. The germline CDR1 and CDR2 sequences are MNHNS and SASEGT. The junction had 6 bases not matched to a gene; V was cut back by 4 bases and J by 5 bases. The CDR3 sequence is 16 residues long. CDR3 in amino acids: CASSALAGGQKDTQYF. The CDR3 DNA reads TGTGCCAGCAGTGCACTAGCGGGGGGGCAAAAAGATACGCAGTATTTT.

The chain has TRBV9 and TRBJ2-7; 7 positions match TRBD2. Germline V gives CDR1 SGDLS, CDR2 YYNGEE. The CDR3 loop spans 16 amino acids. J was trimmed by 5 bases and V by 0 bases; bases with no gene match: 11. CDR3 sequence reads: CASSVAVAGVTHEQYF. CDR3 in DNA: TGTGCCAGCAGCGTAGCTGTGGCGGGAGTTACGCACGAGCAGTACTTC.

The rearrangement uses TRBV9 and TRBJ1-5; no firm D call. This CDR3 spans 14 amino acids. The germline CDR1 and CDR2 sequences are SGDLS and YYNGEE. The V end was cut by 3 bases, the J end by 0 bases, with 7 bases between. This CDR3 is CASSAAYSNQPQHF. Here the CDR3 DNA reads TGTGCCAGCAGCGCCGCCTATAGCAATCAGCCCCAGCATTTT. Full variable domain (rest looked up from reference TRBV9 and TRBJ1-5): DSGVTQTPKHLITATGQRVTLRCSPRSGDLSVYWYQQSLDQGLQFLIQYYNGEERAKGNILERFSAQQFPDLHSELNLSSLELGDSALYFCASSAAYSNQPQHFGDGTRLSIL.

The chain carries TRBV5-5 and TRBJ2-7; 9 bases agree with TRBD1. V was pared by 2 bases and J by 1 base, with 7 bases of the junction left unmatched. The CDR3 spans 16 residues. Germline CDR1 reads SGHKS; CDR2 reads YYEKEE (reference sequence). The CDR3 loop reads CASSLGGGQGSYEQYF. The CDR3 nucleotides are TGTGCCAGCAGCTTAGGCGGTGGACAGGGGTCCTACGAGCAGTACTTC.

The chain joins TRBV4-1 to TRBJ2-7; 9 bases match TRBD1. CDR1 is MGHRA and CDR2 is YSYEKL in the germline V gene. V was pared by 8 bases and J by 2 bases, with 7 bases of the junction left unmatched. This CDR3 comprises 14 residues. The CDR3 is CASAIGTGPYEQYF. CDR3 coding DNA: TGCGCCAGCGCCATCGGGACAGGGCCCTACGAGCAGTACTTC.

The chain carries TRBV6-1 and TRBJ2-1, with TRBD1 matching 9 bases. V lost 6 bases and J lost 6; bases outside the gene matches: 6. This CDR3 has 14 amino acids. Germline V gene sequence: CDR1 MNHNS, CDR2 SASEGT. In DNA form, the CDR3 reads TGTGCCAGCAGGGCGGGACAGGGTCGCAATGAGCAGTTCTTC. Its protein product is CASRAGQGRNEQFF.

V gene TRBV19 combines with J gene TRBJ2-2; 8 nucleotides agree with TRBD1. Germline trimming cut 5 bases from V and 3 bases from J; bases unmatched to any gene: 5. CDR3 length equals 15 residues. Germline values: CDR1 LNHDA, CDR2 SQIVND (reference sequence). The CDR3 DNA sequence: TGTGCCAGTAGTTTCGGACAGGGTGACACCGGGGAGCTGTTTTTT. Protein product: CASSFGQGDTGELFF.

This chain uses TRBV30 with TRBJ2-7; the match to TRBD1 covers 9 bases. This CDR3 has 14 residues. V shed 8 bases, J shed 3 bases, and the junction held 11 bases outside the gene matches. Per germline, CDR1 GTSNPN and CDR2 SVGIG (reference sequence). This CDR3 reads CAGNSQGAIYEQYF. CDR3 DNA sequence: TGTGCCGGCAATTCACAGGGGGCGATCTACGAGCAGTACTTC. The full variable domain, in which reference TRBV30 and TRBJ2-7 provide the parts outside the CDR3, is SQTIHQWPATLVQPVGSPLSLECTVEGTSNPNLYWYRQAAGRGLQLLFYSVGIGQISSEVPQNLSASRPQDRQFILSSKKLLLSDSGFYLCAGNSQGAIYEQYFGPGTRLTVT.

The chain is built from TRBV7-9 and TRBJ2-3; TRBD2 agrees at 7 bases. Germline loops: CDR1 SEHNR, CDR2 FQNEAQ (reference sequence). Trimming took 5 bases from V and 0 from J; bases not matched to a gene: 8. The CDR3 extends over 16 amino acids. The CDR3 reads CASSPSWRESTDTQYF. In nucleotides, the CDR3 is TGTGCCAGCAGCCCGTCATGGCGGGAGAGCACAGATACGCAGTATTTT.

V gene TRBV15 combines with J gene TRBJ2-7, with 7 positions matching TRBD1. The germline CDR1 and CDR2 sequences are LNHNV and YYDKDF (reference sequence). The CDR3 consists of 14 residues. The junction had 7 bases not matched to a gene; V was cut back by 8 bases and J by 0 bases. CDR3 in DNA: TGTGCCACCGGCCGGGACAGAAGCTCCTACGAGCAGTACTTC. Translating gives CATGRDRSSYEQYF.

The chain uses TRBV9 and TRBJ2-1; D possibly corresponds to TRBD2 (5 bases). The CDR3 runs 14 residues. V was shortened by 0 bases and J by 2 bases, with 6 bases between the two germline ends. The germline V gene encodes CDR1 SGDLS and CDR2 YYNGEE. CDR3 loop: CASSVDGAYNEQFF. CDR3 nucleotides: TGTGCCAGCAGCGTAGACGGGGCCTACAATGAGCAGTTCTTC.

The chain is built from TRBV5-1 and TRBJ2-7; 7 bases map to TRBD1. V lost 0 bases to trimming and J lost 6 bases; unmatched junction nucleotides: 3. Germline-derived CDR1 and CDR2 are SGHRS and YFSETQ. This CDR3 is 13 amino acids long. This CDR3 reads CASSLDRGSEQYF. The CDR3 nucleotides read TGCGCCAGCAGCTTGGACAGGGGTTCCGAGCAGTACTTC.

The DNA for the CDR3 is TGTGCCAGTAGCGCCCTTACTAGCGGGAGAGCGGAGACCCAGTACTTC. It yields the protein CASSALTSGRAETQYF. The rearrangement joins TRBV19 to TRBJ2-5, with TRBD2 matching 11 bases. This CDR3 region has 16 residues. V was pared by 6 bases and J by 5 bases, with 11 bases of the junction left unmatched. Germline CDR1 and CDR2: LNHDA and SQIVND (reference sequence).

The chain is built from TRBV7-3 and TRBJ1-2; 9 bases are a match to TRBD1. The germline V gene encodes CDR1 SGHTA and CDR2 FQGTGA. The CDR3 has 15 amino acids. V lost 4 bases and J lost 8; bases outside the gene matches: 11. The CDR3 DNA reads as TGTGCCAGCAGCTCCTGGAGACGGACAGGGGACGGCTACACCTTC. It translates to CASSSWRRTGDGYTF.

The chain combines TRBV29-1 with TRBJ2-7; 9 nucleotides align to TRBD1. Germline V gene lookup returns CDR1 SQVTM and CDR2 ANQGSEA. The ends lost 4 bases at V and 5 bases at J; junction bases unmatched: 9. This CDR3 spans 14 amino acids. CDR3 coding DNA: TGCAGCGTTGTTCGAGAGGACAGGGGTCACGAGCAGTACTTC. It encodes CSVVREDRGHEQYF.